Listed below are T cell receptor beta chains from one sample, sequenced in a study of cytomegalovirus exposure and HLA in healthy donors. Clones were sequenced by immunoSEQ multiplex PCR, and TCRdb holds only the in-frame ones, with some missing. The sample holds some 190,000 clones; around 86% are singletons and the top ten take approximately 7.7%. Material: PBMCs. These receptor sequences come from a man aged 30 to 45 in good health and CMV-seropositive. CDR3s include the opening cysteine and the closing phenylalanine or tryptophan. The order of the fields is D gene, V gene, J gene, CDR3 protein. D genes are given only for firm matches.

d_call: .
v_call: TRBV6-6
j_call: TRBJ1-5
cdr3_aa: CASSYSMNQPQHF

d_call: .
v_call: TRBV2
j_call: TRBJ2-5
cdr3_aa: CASNWQETQYF

d_call: TRBD1
v_call: TRBV19
j_call: TRBJ2-7
cdr3_aa: CASSAGTGVYEQYF

d_call: TRBD2
v_call: TRBV25-1
j_call: TRBJ2-5
cdr3_aa: CASSESGGVETQYF

d_call: TRBD1
v_call: TRBV27
j_call: TRBJ2-2
cdr3_aa: CANREQGQPIANTGELFF

d_call: TRBD1
v_call: TRBV10-3
j_call: TRBJ2-5
cdr3_aa: CAISESIFRGRETQYF

d_call: .
v_call: TRBV6-5
j_call: TRBJ1-4
cdr3_aa: CASSYDGPTNEKLFF

d_call: TRBD2
v_call: TRBV18
j_call: TRBJ2-1
cdr3_aa: CASSRSLLAGEAYNEQFF

d_call: .
v_call: TRBV7-9
j_call: TRBJ1-4
cdr3_aa: CASSVEARTELNEKLFF

d_call: .
v_call: TRBV2
j_call: TRBJ1-2
cdr3_aa: CASSETGGGYTF

d_call: .
v_call: TRBV5-6
j_call: TRBJ2-1
cdr3_aa: CASSLRLVSYNEQFF

d_call: .
v_call: TRBV28
j_call: TRBJ2-7
cdr3_aa: CASSPRQEPYEQYF

d_call: .
v_call: TRBV4-3
j_call: TRBJ2-7
cdr3_aa: CASSQDRAYYEQYF

d_call: TRBD1
v_call: TRBV27
j_call: TRBJ1-2
cdr3_aa: CASSTGAKGYTF

d_call: .
v_call: TRBV6-5
j_call: TRBJ2-7
cdr3_aa: CASSRAGHRDYEQYF

d_call: TRBD2
v_call: TRBV6-5
j_call: TRBJ2-5
cdr3_aa: CASSYSPGRARETQYF

d_call: TRBD1
v_call: TRBV29-1
j_call: TRBJ1-1
cdr3_aa: CSVAGGMNTEAFF

d_call: .
v_call: TRBV10-2
j_call: TRBJ1-1
cdr3_aa: CASSETWLNTEAFF

d_call: .
v_call: TRBV6-5
j_call: TRBJ2-2
cdr3_aa: CASSYSGPLAGELFF

d_call: .
v_call: TRBV29-1
j_call: TRBJ2-3
cdr3_aa: CSVLTLGSTDTQYF

d_call: .
v_call: TRBV30
j_call: TRBJ1-1
cdr3_aa: CACSPSRRLANTEAFF

d_call: .
v_call: TRBV6-1
j_call: TRBJ1-5
cdr3_aa: CASGRDFSNQPQHF

d_call: TRBD1
v_call: TRBV29-1
j_call: TRBJ2-4
cdr3_aa: CSVAGTGTIAKNIQYF

d_call: TRBD2
v_call: TRBV6-1
j_call: TRBJ2-3
cdr3_aa: CASSVGTSGSSDTQYF

d_call: TRBD2
v_call: TRBV6-6
j_call: TRBJ2-1
cdr3_aa: CASHRGRAENEQFF

d_call: .
v_call: TRBV2
j_call: TRBJ1-5
cdr3_aa: CASSPGIRGNQPQHF

d_call: TRBD2
v_call: TRBV14
j_call: TRBJ2-2
cdr3_aa: CASSRPHGLAENTGELFF

d_call: TRBD1
v_call: TRBV7-9
j_call: TRBJ2-7
cdr3_aa: CASSPGVGQGIYEQYF

d_call: TRBD2
v_call: TRBV5-4
j_call: TRBJ2-3
cdr3_aa: CASSLAGGGAYRDTQYF

d_call: TRBD1
v_call: TRBV6-5
j_call: TRBJ2-2
cdr3_aa: CASRPDRVGTGELFF

d_call: .
v_call: TRBV4-1
j_call: TRBJ1-2
cdr3_aa: CASSPLQGGGYTF

d_call: .
v_call: TRBV2
j_call: TRBJ1-2
cdr3_aa: CASSEVGGAGGYTF

d_call: .
v_call: TRBV29-1
j_call: TRBJ2-1
cdr3_aa: CSVATRGSYNEQFF

d_call: .
v_call: TRBV7-9
j_call: TRBJ1-3
cdr3_aa: CASSPPGAPGNTIYF

d_call: .
v_call: TRBV2
j_call: TRBJ1-5
cdr3_aa: CASSEAGGGQPQHF

d_call: .
v_call: TRBV18
j_call: TRBJ2-7
cdr3_aa: CASSKDYEQYF

d_call: .
v_call: TRBV5-4
j_call: TRBJ2-5
cdr3_aa: CASSPLGNRTQYF

d_call: .
v_call: TRBV5-1
j_call: TRBJ2-4
cdr3_aa: CASSFNSGVYLAKNIQYF

d_call: .
v_call: TRBV19
j_call: TRBJ2-7
cdr3_aa: CASSIWGYEQYF

d_call: TRBD1
v_call: TRBV18
j_call: TRBJ1-5
cdr3_aa: CASSLTGQNQPQHF